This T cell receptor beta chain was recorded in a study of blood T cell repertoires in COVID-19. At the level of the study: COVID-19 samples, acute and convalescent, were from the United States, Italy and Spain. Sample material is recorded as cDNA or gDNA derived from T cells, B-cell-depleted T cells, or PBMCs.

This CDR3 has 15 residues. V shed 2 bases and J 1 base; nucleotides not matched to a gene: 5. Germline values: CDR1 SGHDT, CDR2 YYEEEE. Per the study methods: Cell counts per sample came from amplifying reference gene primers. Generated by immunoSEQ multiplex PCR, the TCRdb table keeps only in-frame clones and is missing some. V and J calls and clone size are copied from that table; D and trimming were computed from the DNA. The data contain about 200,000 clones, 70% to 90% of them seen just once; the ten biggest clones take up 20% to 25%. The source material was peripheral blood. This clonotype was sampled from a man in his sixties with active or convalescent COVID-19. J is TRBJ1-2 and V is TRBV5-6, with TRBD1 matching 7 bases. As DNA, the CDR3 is TGTGCCAGCAGCTTTGGGACAGTTCTTAACTATGGCTACACCTTC. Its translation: CASSFGTVLNYGYTF.